Listed below are T cell receptor beta chains from one sample, sequenced in a study of blood T cells in healthy people across ages. TCRdb re-called the 5' RACE reads through MiXCR, storing one row per CDR3 protein. Among approximately 850,000 distinct CDR3 sequences listed, under 55% were seen once. The sequenced material came from blood. These receptors all stem from a man aged 55 to 69 in good health. The CDR3 runs from the conserved cysteine through the conserved F or W. A D gene is named only where the DNA matches it firmly. Size is omitted from some rows. Given values are once, few, many or a class for expanded clones.

>TRBV9|NA|TRBJ2-2|NA
CASSVEGSGELFF
TGTGCCAGCAGCGTAGAGGGTTCCGGGGAGCTGTTTTTT
>TRBV29-1|NA|TRBJ2-1|few
CSVDLSSYNEQFF
TGCAGCGTTGATTTGAGCTCCTACAATGAGCAGTTCTTC
>TRBV9|NA|TRBJ2-1|few
CASSGRVDNEQFF
TGTGCCAGCAGCGGCAGGGTCGACAATGAGCAGTTCTTC
>TRBV29-1|TRBD1|TRBJ2-1|many
CSVESGTGRFNEQFF
TGCAGCGTTGAGTCGGGGACAGGGAGGTTCAATGAGCAGTTCTTC
>TRBV19|TRBD1|TRBJ2-1|NA
CASSTPGTGKETQFF
TGTGCCAGTAGTACGCCCGGGACAGGGAAAGAGACCCAGTTCTTC
>TRBV15|TRBD2|TRBJ2-6|few
CATSSPKLAGVVSGANVLTF
TGTGCCACCAGCAGCCCAAAACTAGCGGGGGTTGTGTCTGGGGCCAACGTCCTGACTTTC
>TRBV6-6|NA|TRBJ2-5|NA
CASFTGRDRETQYF
TGTGCCAGCTTTACGGGCAGGGACCGAGAGACCCAGTACTTC
>TRBV28|NA|TRBJ2-7|NA
CASRQEGSAYYEQYF
TGTGCCAGCAGGCAGGAGGGCAGTGCATACTACGAGCAGTACTTC
>TRBV5-1|NA|TRBJ1-2|NA
CASSYGHGSYGYTF
TGCGCCAGCAGCTACGGACACGGGAGCTATGGCTACACCTTC
>TRBV3-1|NA|TRBJ2-1|NA
CASSQDFTYSEQFF
TGTGCCAGCAGCCAAGATTTCACTTACAGTGAGCAGTTCTTC
>TRBV4-1|NA|TRBJ1-5|few
CASSSSLGQPQHF
TGCGCCAGCAGCTCTTCCCTTGGGCAGCCCCAGCATTTT
>TRBV6-2/TRBV6-3|NA|TRBJ2-1|NA
CASSVRQCNEQFF
TGTGCCAGCAGTGTCCGACAGTGCAATGAGCAGTTCTTC
>TRBV25-1|NA|TRBJ2-1|once
CASSGTLAYYEQFF
TGTGCCAGCAGTGGGACTCTTGCCTACTATGAGCAGTTCTTC
>TRBV7-2|NA|TRBJ2-7|NA
CASRNVASSYEQYF
TGTGCCAGCAGAAATGTAGCTTCCTCCTACGAGCAGTACTTC
>TRBV14|NA|TRBJ2-7|NA
CASSLGGTLRREQYF
TGTGCCAGCAGCCTCGGTGGCACACTGAGGAGGGAGCAGTACTTC
>TRBV2|TRBD2|TRBJ2-1|NA
CASSPGLARERFF
TGTGCCAGCAGTCCGGGACTAGCAAGAGAGCGGTTCTTC